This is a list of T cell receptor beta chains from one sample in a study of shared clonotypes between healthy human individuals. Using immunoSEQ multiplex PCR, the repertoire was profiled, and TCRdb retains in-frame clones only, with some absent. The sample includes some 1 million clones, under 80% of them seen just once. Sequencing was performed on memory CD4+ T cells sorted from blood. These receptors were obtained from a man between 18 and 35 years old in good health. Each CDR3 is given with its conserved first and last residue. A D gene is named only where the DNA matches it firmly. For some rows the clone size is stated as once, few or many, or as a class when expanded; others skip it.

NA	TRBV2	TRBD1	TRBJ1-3	TGTGCCAGCAGTGAAGGGGGGGACAGAGGAAACACCATATATTTT	CASSEGGDRGNTIYF
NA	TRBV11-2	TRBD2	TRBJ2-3	TGTGCCAGCAGTTTACGGACTAGCGGGAGGTCGCGGGATACGCAGTATTTT	CASSLRTSGRSRDTQYF
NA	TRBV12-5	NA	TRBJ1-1	TGTGCTAGTGGTTTGATTCGGGGGGTCGTCAACACTGAAGCTTTCTTT	CASGLIRGVVNTEAFF
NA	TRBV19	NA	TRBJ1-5	TGTGCCAGTAGTGCCCCGAATCAGCCCCAGCATTTT	CASSAPNQPQHF
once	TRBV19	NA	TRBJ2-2	TGTGCCAGTAGTCAGGAAGGCGGGGAGCTGTTTTTT	CASSQEGGELFF
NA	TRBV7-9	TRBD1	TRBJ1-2	TGTGCCAGCAGCTTATTGGGGTCGGCAGGGGGCAACTATGGCTACACCTTC	CASSLLGSAGGNYGYTF
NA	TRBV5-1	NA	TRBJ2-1	TGCGCCAGCAGCGCGGCTAGCGTCGCCTACAATGAGCAGTTCTTC	CASSAASVAYNEQFF
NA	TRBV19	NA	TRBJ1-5	TGTGCCAGTAGCCCCCTGGCAGGGAGTAATCAGCCCCAGCATTTT	CASSPLAGSNQPQHF
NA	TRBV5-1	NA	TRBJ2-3	TGCGCCAGCAGGACCGAGGGCACAGATACGCAGTATTTT	CASRTEGTDTQYF
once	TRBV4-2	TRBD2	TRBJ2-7	TGTGCCAGCAGCCAAGTATCGCGGGGGGTTTATTTAGAGCAGTACTTC	CASSQVSRGVYLEQYF
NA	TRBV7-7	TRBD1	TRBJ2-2	TGTGCTAGCAGCGTGGGACAGGGGGTTAGCACCGGGGAGCTGTTTTTT	CASSVGQGVSTGELFF
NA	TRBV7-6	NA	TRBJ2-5	TGTGCCAGCAGCCAGCTAGGAGAGACCCAGTACTTC	CASSQLGETQYF
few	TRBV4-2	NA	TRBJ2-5	TGTGCCAGCAGCGTTGGGGAATCGGAGACCCAGTACTTC	CASSVGESETQYF
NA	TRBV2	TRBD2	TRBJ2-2	TGTGCCAGCAGGGGGGGACTAGCGGGAGGCAGCGGGGAGCTGTTTTTT	CASRGGLAGGSGELFF
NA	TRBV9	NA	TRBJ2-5	TGTGCCAGCAGCGCCACCCCGGTAGGGACCCAGTACTTC	CASSATPVGTQYF
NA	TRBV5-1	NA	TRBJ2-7	TGCGCCAGCAGCCCGGACGCCTCCGGGGTAGACGAGCAGTACTTC	CASSPDASGVDEQYF
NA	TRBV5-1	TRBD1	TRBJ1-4	TGCGCCAGCCGGTTGCAGGGGGCAACTAATGAAAAACTGTTTTTT	CASRLQGATNEKLFF
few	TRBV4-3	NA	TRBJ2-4	TGCGCCAGCAGCCAAGAGGTATCAGGGGGGGATTTAGCCAAAAACATTCAGTACTTC	CASSQEVSGGDLAKNIQYF
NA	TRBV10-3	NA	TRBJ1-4	TGTGCCATCAGCCCGGGACGCGCTAATGAAAAACTGTTTTTT	CAISPGRANEKLFF
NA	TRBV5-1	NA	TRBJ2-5	TGCGCCAGCAGCTTGTTTGGGGGGCTGGAGACCCAGTACTTC	CASSLFGGLETQYF
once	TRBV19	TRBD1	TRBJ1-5	TGTGCCAGTAGAAACCGGGACAGGGGAACCGGTCAGCCCCAGCATTTT	CASRNRDRGTGQPQHF
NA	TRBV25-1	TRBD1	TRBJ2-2	TGTGCCAGCAGTGGAACGACAGGGGGCAACACCGGGGAGCTGTTTTTT	CASSGTTGGNTGELFF
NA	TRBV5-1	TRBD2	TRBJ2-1	TGCGCCAGCAGCTGGGGGACTAGCGGGATGTCGCATGAGCAGTTCTTC	CASSWGTSGMSHEQFF
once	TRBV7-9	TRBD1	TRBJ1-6	TGTGCCAGCAGCCTGACAGGGGACTCACCCCTCCACTTT	CASSLTGDSPLHF
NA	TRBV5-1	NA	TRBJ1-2	TGCGCCAGCAGCTTGGAGGGCGCCTATGGCTACACCTTC	CASSLEGAYGYTF